The clone carrying this T cell receptor beta chain was counted ten times or more. The data stem from a study of blood T cell repertoires in COVID-19. The wider study: Italy, Spain and the United States were the sources of the convalescent and acute COVID-19 samples. Sample material is recorded as cDNA or gDNA derived from T cells, B-cell-depleted T cells, or PBMCs.

CDR3 size: 14 residues. The V and J ends lost 5 bases and 8 bases, in that order; junction bases with no gene match: 11. Germline values: CDR1 SGHTA, CDR2 FQGNSA. Methods used by the authors: For nucleated cells, counts were estimated from reference gene primer amplification. TCRdb's table, derived via immunoSEQ multiplex PCR, lists solely in-frame clones and lacks some. Clone size and V and J calls were adopted from that table, with D and trimming inferred from the DNA. This table holds over 70,000 clones, 80% found once. The receptor's source is a man between 65 and 85 years old who had recovered from COVID-19. The sample taken for sequencing was peripheral blood. The chain has TRBV7-2 and TRBJ1-2; 7 positions match TRBD1. The CDR3 loop reads CASSLTRTGKGYTF. As DNA, the CDR3 is TGTGCCAGCAGCCTTACCAGGACAGGCAAGGGCTACACCTTC.